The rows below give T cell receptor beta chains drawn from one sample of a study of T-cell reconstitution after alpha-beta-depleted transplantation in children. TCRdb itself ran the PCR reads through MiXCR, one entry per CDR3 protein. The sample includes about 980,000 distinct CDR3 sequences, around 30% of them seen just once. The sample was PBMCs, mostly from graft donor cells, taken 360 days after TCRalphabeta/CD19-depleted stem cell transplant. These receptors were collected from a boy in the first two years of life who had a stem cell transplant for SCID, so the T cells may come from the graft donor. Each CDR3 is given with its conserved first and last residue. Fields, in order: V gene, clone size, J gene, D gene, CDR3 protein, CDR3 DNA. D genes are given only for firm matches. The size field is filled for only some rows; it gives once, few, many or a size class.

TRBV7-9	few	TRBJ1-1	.	CASSPNPGADDTEAFF	TGTGCCAGCAGCCCAAATCCAGGGGCCGACGACACTGAAGCTTTCTTT
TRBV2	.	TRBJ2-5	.	CASTFAGQETQYF	TGTGCCAGCACCTTTGCGGGACAAGAGACCCAGTACTTC
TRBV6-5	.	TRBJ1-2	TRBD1	CASSYLRTGGYGYTF	TGTGCCAGCAGTTACCTCAGGACAGGGGGCTATGGCTACACCTTC
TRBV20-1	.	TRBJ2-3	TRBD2	CSAGTSGGDTQYF	TGCAGTGCTGGGACTAGCGGCGGCGATACGCAGTATTTT
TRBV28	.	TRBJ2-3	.	CASSFVGRVVRDSTDTQYF	TGTGCCAGCAGTTTCGTGGGACGAGTAGTACGGGACTCCACAGATACGCAGTATTTT
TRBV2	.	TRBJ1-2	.	CASGRFGTNYGYTF	TGTGCCAGCGGTCGGTTTGGGACTAACTATGGCTACACCTTC
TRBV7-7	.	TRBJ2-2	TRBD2	CASREVAGANTGELFF	TGTGCCAGCAGGGAGGTAGCGGGGGCGAACACCGGGGAGCTGTTTTTT
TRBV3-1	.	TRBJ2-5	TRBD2	CASSQDLGLAGNLRETQYF	TGTGCCAGCAGCCAAGATCTAGGACTAGCGGGGAACCTCCGGGAGACCCAGTACTTC
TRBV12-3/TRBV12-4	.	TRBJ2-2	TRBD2	CASSLLAGEAGELFF	TGTGCCAGCAGTTTACTGGCGGGGGAGGCCGGGGAGCTGTTTTTT
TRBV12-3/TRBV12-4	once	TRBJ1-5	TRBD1	CASSGQGILQPQHF	TGTGCCAGCAGCGGACAGGGGATCTTGCAGCCCCAGCATTTT
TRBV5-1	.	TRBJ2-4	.	CASSLAEGLLAKNIQYF	TGCGCCAGCAGCTTGGCCGAAGGGCTTCTAGCCAAAAACATTCAGTACTTC
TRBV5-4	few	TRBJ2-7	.	CASSMGDISYEQYF	TGTGCCAGCAGTATGGGGGACATTTCCTACGAGCAGTACTTC
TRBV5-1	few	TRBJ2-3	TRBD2	CASSWTSGVGDTQYF	TGCGCCAGCAGCTGGACTAGCGGGGTAGGAGATACGCAGTATTTT
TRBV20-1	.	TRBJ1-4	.	CSARGSGGYVAEKLFF	TGCAGTGCTAGAGGTAGTGGGGGGTACGTCGCCGAAAAACTGTTTTTT
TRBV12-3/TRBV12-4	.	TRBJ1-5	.	CASSLWGVSNQPQHF	TGTGCCAGCAGTTTGTGGGGAGTCTCCAATCAGCCCCAGCATTTT
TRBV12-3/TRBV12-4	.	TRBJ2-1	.	CASSRKTGNEQFF	TGTGCCAGCAGTCGCAAGACAGGAAATGAGCAGTTCTTC
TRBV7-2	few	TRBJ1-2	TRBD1	CASNLPSRGSNYGYTF	TGTGCCAGCAACCTCCCGTCCAGGGGGAGCAACTATGGCTACACCTTC
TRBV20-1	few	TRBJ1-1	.	CSAREGWNTEAFF	TGCAGTGCTAGAGAGGGGTGGAACACTGAAGCTTTCTTT
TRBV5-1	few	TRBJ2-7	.	CASSLETDLRTYEQYF	TGCGCCAGCAGCCTGGAGACGGACCTCCGGACATACGAGCAGTACTTC
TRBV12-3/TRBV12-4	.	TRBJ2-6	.	CASREGGANVLTF	TGTGCCAGCAGGGAGGGTGGGGCCAACGTCCTGACTTTC
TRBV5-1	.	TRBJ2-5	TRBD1	CASSPRQGLAETQYF	TGCGCCAGCAGCCCTCGACAGGGTTTGGCAGAGACCCAGTACTTC
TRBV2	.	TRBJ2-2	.	CASDRLNTGELFF	TGTGCCAGCGACAGGCTAAACACCGGGGAGCTGTTTTTT
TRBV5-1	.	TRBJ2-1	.	CASVQFLTGVNEQFF	TGCGCCAGCGTTCAGTTCCTCACTGGGGTCAATGAGCAGTTCTTC
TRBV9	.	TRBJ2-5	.	CASSGWDIPTGAETQYF	TGTGCCAGCAGCGGGTGGGACATCCCCACAGGCGCAGAGACCCAGTACTTC
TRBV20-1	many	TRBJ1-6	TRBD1	CSARDTGGSNSPLHF	TGCAGTGCTAGAGACACAGGGGGCAGTAATTCACCCCTCCACTTT
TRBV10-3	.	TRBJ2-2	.	CAISEPGRGTGELFF	TGTGCCATCAGTGAGCCGGGACGGGGCACCGGGGAGCTGTTTTTT
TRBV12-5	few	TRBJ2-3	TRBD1	CASGLGRTGVTDTQYF	TGTGCTAGTGGTTTAGGCCGGACAGGCGTCACAGATACGCAGTATTTT
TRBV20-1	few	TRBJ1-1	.	CSARKGLDTEAFF	TGCAGTGCTAGAAAGGGGTTGGACACTGAAGCTTTCTTT
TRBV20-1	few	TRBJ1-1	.	CSARDGKGRGAEAFF	TGCAGTGCTAGAGATGGGAAGGGTAGGGGTGCTGAAGCTTTCTTT
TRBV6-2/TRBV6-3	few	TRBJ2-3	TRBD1	CASSGQGARSTDTQYF	TGTGCCAGCAGCGGACAGGGGGCGAGGAGCACAGATACGCAGTATTTT
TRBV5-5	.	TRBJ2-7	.	CASSLDAREIAYEQYF	TGTGCCAGCAGCTTGGACGCCAGGGAGATAGCCTACGAGCAGTACTTC
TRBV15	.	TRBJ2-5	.	CATSETWGGPTGNQETQYF	TGTGCCACCAGCGAGACCTGGGGTGGCCCCACAGGGAATCAAGAGACCCAGTACTTC
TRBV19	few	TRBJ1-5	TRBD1	CASVGGGQPQHF	TGTGCCAGTGTAGGGGGCGGTCAGCCCCAGCATTTT
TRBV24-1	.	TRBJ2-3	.	CATRRELTFTSLRTDTQYF	TGTGCCACCAGGCGAGAACTGACCTTTACATCCCTTAGGACAGATACGCAGTATTTT
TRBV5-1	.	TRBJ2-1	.	CASSFSTLRPGRRSSYNEQFF	TGCGCCAGCAGCTTTTCGACCTTGCGACCAGGTCGCAGGAGCTCCTACAATGAGCAGTTCTTC
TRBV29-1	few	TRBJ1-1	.	CSVSTGNTEAFF	TGCAGCGTTTCGACCGGGAACACTGAAGCTTTCTTT
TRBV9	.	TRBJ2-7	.	CASSVAPPYEQYF	TGTGCCAGCAGCGTAGCCCCACCCTACGAGCAGTACTTC
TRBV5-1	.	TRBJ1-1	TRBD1	CASSQFPGQEFKAFF	TGCGCCAGCAGCCAGTTCCCGGGACAGGAATTTAAGGCTTTCTTT
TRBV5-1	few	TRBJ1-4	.	CASSLGDRQNEKLFF	TGCGCCAGCAGCTTGGGGGATCGACAGAATGAAAAACTGTTTTTT
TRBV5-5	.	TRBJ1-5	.	CASSFQAPGSNQPQHF	TGTGCCAGCAGCTTTCAGGCGCCCGGCAGCAATCAGCCCCAGCATTTT
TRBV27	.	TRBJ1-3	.	CASSLTGQTGNTIYF	TGTGCCAGCAGCCTAACCGGACAGACTGGAAACACCATATATTTT